Listed below are T cell receptor beta chains from one sample, sequenced in a study of T-cell memory formation after mild COVID-19. Each CDR3 protein gets one entry after TCRdb re-called the 5' RACE reads with MiXCR. The table lists some 340,000 distinct CDR3 sequences, approximately 12% of them singletons. Source material: PBMCs or a T cell subset sorted from them (not recorded which). Every receptor here comes from a man between 18 and 35 years old who had mild COVID-19 (a few samples of this study predate the infection). Cell type and time point are not known. Both conserved end residues are part of each CDR3. A D gene is named only where the DNA matches it firmly. Not all rows give a size; the values are once, few, many and, for expanded clones, a class.

J: TRBJ1-4
V: TRBV20-1
size: .
D: .
DNA: TGCAGTGCTTCCACACAGGGATCTGCGGAAAAACTGTTTTTT
CDR3: CSASTQGSAEKLFF

J: TRBJ2-1
V: TRBV10-3
size: .
D: .
DNA: TGTGCCATCAGTTCAGGGGTCTACAATGAGCAGTTCTTC
CDR3: CAISSGVYNEQFF

J: TRBJ2-7
V: TRBV5-4
size: .
D: .
DNA: TGTGCCAGCAGCTTTAAGGCAGCAGGGGATAATTACTACGAGCAGTACTTC
CDR3: CASSFKAAGDNYYEQYF

J: TRBJ2-1
V: TRBV27
size: few
D: .
DNA: TGTGCCAGCAGTTTATCGCCCGATTCCTACAATGAGCAGTTCTTC
CDR3: CASSLSPDSYNEQFF

J: TRBJ2-3
V: TRBV9
size: many
D: .
DNA: TGTGCCAGCAGCGTATTCCCAGGGGAGGTTGCAGATACGCAGTATTTT
CDR3: CASSVFPGEVADTQYF

J: TRBJ2-3
V: TRBV5-1
size: .
D: .
DNA: TGCGCCAGCAGCTTGGACCTTCACACAGATACGCAGTATTTT
CDR3: CASSLDLHTDTQYF

J: TRBJ2-1
V: TRBV21-1
size: .
D: .
DNA: TGTGCCAGCAGCTCCAGAGCGGGGGGGGATTACAATGAGCAGTTCTTC
CDR3: CASSSRAGGDYNEQFF

J: TRBJ2-3
V: TRBV6-5
size: .
D: .
DNA: TGTGCCAGCAGGACCTCTAGCACAGATACGCAGTATTTT
CDR3: CASRTSSTDTQYF

J: TRBJ2-2
V: TRBV3-1
size: few
D: TRBD1
DNA: TGTGCCAGCAGTCACACCGGGACAGGGATCACCGGGGAGCTGTTTTTT
CDR3: CASSHTGTGITGELFF

J: TRBJ2-6
V: TRBV4-3
size: .
D: TRBD1
DNA: TGCGCCAGCGGCCCCTCAACAGGGGCTGGGGCCAACGTCCTGACTTTC
CDR3: CASGPSTGAGANVLTF

J: TRBJ1-2
V: TRBV2
size: .
D: .
DNA: TGTGCCAGCAGTTTACAAGAGCTTCTGGGCTACACCTTC
CDR3: CASSLQELLGYTF

J: TRBJ1-1
V: TRBV29-1
size: few
D: .
DNA: TGCAGCGTTGAGATAGGGATGAACACTGAAGCTTTCTTT
CDR3: CSVEIGMNTEAFF

J: TRBJ1-1
V: TRBV28
size: .
D: .
DNA: TGTGCCAGCAATGAGGCCGGGAAGGTCACTGAAGCTTTCTTT
CDR3: CASNEAGKVTEAFF

J: TRBJ2-3
V: TRBV6-6
size: .
D: TRBD1
DNA: TGTGCCGGGGCCGGGACAGGCGACACAGATACGCAGTATTTT
CDR3: CAGAGTGDTDTQYF

J: TRBJ2-7
V: TRBV15
size: .
D: TRBD1
DNA: TGTGCCACCAGCGGGCAGGGGGTCCACGAGCAGTACTTC
CDR3: CATSGQGVHEQYF

J: TRBJ2-3
V: TRBV20-1
size: many
D: .
DNA: TGCAGTGCCAGAGACACTTACACAGATACGCAGTATTTT
CDR3: CSARDTYTDTQYF

J: TRBJ2-7
V: TRBV12-3/TRBV12-4
size: .
D: .
DNA: TGTGCCAGCAGTCCCGGCGGGATCGAGCAGTACTTC
CDR3: CASSPGGIEQYF

J: TRBJ2-5
V: TRBV6-2/TRBV6-3
size: few
D: .
DNA: TGTGCCAGCAGTTACAACGGGGGGCCTTGGGAGACCCAGTACTTC
CDR3: CASSYNGGPWETQYF

J: TRBJ1-6
V: TRBV19
size: .
D: .
DNA: TGTGCCAGTAGTGGCCCCTCTTGGGAAGGGCTTTATAATTCACCCCTCCACTTT
CDR3: CASSGPSWEGLYNSPLHF

J: TRBJ2-3
V: TRBV3-1
size: .
D: .
DNA: TGTGCCAGCAGCCTTCCCCGCGGGGGCAGCACAGATACGCAGTATTTT
CDR3: CASSLPRGGSTDTQYF

J: TRBJ2-3
V: TRBV3-1
size: .
D: .
DNA: TGTGCCAGCAGATTTGGGAGCACGCAGTATTTT
CDR3: CASRFGSTQYF

J: TRBJ2-7
V: TRBV20-1
size: .
D: TRBD1
DNA: TGCAGTGCTGGCGGGGGACAGGGGGGATACGAGCAGTACTTC
CDR3: CSAGGGQGGYEQYF

J: TRBJ2-2
V: TRBV3-1
size: few
D: .
DNA: TGTGCCAGCCAGGGATGGGAGGCCGGGGAGCTGTTTTTT
CDR3: CASQGWEAGELFF

J: TRBJ2-1
V: TRBV12-3/TRBV12-4
size: few
D: .
DNA: TGTGCCAGCAGTTTCCTCCGGGACTCCTACTCCTACAATGAGCAGTTCTTC
CDR3: CASSFLRDSYSYNEQFF

J: TRBJ2-3
V: TRBV5-5
size: .
D: .
DNA: TGTGCCAGCAGCTTGCATCAGGGGCGAACAGATACGCAGTATTTT
CDR3: CASSLHQGRTDTQYF

J: TRBJ1-1
V: TRBV29-1
size: few
D: .
DNA: TGCAGCGCCTCAGTAGGGGAGAACACTGAAGCTTTCTTT
CDR3: CSASVGENTEAFF